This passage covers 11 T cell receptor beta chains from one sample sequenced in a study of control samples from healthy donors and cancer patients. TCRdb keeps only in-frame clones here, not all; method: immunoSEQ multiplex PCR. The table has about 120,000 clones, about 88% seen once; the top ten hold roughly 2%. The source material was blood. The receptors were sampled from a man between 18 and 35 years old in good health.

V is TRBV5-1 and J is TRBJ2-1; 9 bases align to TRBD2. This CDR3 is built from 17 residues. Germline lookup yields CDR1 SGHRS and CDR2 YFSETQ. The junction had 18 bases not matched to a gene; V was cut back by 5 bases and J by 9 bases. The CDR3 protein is CASRATGPGGRGSEQFF. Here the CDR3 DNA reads TGCGCCAGCAGAGCGACAGGGCCCGGCGGGAGGGGAAGTGAGCAGTTCTTC.

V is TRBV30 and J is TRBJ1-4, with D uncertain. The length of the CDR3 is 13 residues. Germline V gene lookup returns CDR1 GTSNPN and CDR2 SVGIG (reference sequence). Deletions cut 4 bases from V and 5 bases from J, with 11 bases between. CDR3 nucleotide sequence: TGTGCCTGGAATGGCCAGTCCAATGAAAAACTGTTTTTT. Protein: CAWNGQSNEKLFF.

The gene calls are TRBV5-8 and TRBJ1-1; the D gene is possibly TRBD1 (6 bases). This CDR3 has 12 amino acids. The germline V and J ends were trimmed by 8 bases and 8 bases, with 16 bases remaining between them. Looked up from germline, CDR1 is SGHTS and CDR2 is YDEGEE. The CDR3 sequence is CARRGGRREAFF. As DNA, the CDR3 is TGTGCCAGACGGGGGGGGCGACGGGAAGCTTTCTTT.

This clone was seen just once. CDR3 region: CASSDREGPNNEQFF. The CDR3 nucleotides read TGTGCCAGCAGTGACCGGGAGGGCCCCAACAATGAGCAGTTCTTC. This chain connects TRBV6-4 to TRBJ2-1; 8 bases are shared with TRBD2. The CDR3 consists of 15 residues. Trimming took 2 bases from V and 5 from J; bases not matched to a gene: 5. The germline V gene has CDR1 MRHNA and CDR2 SNTAGT.

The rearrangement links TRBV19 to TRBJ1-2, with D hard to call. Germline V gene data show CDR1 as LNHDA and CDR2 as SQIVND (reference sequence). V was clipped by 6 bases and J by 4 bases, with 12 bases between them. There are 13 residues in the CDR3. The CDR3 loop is CASREGLGYGYTF. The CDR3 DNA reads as TGTGCCAGTAGGGAAGGGTTGGGCTATGGCTACACCTTC.

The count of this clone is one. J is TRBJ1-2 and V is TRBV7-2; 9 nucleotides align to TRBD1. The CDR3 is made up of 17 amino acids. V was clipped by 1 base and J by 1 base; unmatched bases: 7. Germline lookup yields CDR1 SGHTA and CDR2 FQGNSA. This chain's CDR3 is CASSLDVTGGGNYGYTF. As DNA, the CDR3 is TGTGCCAGCAGCTTAGACGTAACAGGGGGCGGTAACTATGGCTACACCTTC.

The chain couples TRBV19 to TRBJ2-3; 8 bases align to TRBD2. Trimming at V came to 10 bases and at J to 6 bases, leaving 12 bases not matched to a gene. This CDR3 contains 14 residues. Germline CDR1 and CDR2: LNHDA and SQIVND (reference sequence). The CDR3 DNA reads TGTGCCACCAGAGGAGCGGGAGAATGGGATACGCAGTATTTT. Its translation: CATRGAGEWDTQYF.

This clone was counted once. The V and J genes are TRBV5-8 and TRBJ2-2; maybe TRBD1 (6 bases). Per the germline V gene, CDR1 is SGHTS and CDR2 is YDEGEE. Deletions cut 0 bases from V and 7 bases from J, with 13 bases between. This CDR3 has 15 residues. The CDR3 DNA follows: TGTGCCAGCAGCTTGGTACAGGGCTCGAGCGGGGAGCTGTTTTTT. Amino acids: CASSLVQGSSGELFF. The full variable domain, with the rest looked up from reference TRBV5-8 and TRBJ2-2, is EAGVTQSPTHLIKTRGQQATLRCSPISGHTSVYWYQQALGLGLQFLLWYDEGEERNRGNFPPRFSGRQFPNYSSELNVNALELEDSALYLCASSLVQGSSGELFFGEGSRLTVL.

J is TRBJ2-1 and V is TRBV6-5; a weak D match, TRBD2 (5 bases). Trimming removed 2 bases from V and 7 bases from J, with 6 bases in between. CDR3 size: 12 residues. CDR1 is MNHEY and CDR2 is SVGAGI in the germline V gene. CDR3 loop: CASSYRGNEQFF. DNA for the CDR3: TGTGCCAGCAGTTACCGGGGAAATGAGCAGTTCTTC.

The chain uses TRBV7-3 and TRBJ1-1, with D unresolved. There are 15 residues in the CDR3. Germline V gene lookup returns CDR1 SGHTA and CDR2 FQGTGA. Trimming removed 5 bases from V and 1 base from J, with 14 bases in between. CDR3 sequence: CASSPKDLPNTEAFF. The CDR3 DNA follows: TGTGCCAGCAGCCCGAAGGACTTACCGAACACTGAAGCTTTCTTT.

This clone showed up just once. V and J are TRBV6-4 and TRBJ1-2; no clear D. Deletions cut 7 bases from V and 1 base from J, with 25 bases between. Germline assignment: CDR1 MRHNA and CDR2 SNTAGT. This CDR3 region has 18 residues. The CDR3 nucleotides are TGTGCCAGCACCCACCCCAGACACGCGTCCCGATTTAACTATGGCTACACCTTC. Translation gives CASTHPRHASRFNYGYTF.